This T cell receptor (beta chain) stems from a study of blood T cell repertoires in COVID-19. Across the study: The study drew acute and convalescent COVID-19 samples from the United States, Italy and Spain. T cells, B-cell-depleted T cells, or PBMCs provided the cDNA or gDNA that served as material.

Seattle enrolled patients during active infection and tracked them longitudinally. Original processing notes: Quantification of nucleated cells was approximated via reference gene primer amplification. Measured with immunoSEQ multiplex PCR; TCRdb has only the in-frame clones, and not every one. V, J and clone size are those of that table, while D and trimming were read from the DNA. Of about 90,000 clones listed, roughly 90% were seen once; the top ten hold less than 3%. V lost 6 bases and J lost 0; bases outside the gene matches: 8. The CDR3 is 16 residues long. CDR1 is MNHEY and CDR2 is SMNVEV in the germline V gene (reference sequence).

The chain employs TRBV27 and TRBJ2-1; 7 bases map to TRBD2. The sample was peripheral blood. This TCR was recovered from a man over 45 with COVID-19, enrolled during active disease. In DNA, the CDR3 is TGTGCCAGCAGGCGGACTAGTACGGGCTCCTACAATGAGCAGTTCTTC. It yields the protein CASRRTSTGSYNEQFF.